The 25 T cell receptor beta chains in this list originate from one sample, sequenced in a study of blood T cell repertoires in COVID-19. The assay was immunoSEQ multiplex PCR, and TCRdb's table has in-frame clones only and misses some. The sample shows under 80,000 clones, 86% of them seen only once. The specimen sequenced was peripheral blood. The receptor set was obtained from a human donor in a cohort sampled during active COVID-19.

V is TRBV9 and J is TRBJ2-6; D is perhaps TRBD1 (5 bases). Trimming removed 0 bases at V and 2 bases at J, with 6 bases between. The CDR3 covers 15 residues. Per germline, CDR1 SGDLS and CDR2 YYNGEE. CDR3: CASSVAGPGANVLTF. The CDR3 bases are TGTGCCAGCAGCGTAGCAGGGCCTGGGGCCAACGTCCTGACTTTC.

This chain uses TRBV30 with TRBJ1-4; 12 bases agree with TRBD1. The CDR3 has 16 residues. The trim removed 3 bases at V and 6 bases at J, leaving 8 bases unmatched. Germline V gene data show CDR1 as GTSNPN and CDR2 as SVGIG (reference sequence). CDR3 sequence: CAWSSGQGALDEKLFF. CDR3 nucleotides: TGTGCCTGGAGCTCGGGACAGGGGGCCCTAGATGAAAAACTGTTTTTT.

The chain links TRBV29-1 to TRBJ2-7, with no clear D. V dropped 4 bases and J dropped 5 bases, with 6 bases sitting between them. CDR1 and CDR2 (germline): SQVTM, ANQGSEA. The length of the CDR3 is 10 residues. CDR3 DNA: TGCAGCGTTGCGAGGAACGAGCAGTACTTC. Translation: CSVARNEQYF.

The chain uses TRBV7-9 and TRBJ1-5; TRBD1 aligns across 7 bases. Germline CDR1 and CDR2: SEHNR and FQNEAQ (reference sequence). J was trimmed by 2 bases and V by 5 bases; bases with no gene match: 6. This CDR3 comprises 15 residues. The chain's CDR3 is CASSPDDRGNQPQHF. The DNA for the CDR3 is TGTGCCAGCAGCCCCGACGACAGGGGCAATCAGCCCCAGCATTTT.

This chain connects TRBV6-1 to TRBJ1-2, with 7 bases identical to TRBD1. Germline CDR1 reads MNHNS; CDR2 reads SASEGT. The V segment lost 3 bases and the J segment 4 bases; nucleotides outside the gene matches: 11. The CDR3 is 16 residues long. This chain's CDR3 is CASSERTGVLSYGYTF. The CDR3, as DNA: TGTGCCAGCAGTGAGCGGACAGGAGTTCTAAGCTATGGCTACACCTTC.

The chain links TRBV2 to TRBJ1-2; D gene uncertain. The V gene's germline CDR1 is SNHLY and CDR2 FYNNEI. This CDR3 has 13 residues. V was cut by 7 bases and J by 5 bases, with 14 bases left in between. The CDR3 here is CASMEQSHYGYTF. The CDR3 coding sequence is TGTGCCAGCATGGAACAGTCACATTATGGCTACACCTTC.

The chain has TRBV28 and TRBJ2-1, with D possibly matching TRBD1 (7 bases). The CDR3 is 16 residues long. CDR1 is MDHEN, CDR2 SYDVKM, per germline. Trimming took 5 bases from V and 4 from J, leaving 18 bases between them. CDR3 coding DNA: TGTGCCAGCAGTGGGGACTCCGACAGGGATTACAATGAGCAGTTCTTC. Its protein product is CASSGDSDRDYNEQFF.

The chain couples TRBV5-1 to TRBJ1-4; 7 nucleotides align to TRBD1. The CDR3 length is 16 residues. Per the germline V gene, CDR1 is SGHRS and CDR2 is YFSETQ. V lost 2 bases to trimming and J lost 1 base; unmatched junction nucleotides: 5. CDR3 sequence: CASSLNRGLTNEKLFF. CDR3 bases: TGCGCCAGCAGCTTAAACAGGGGTCTAACTAATGAAAAACTGTTTTTT. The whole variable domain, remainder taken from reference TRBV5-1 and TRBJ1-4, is KAGVTQTPRYLIKTRGQQVTLSCSPISGHRSVSWYQQTPGQGLQFLFEYFSETQRNKGNFPGRFSGRQFSNSRSEMNVSTLELGDSALYLCASSLNRGLTNEKLFFGSGTQLSVL.

The CDR3 sequence is CASSLRWLAEQETQYF. The CDR3, as DNA: TGTGCCAGCAGCCTTCGATGGCTAGCGGAACAAGAGACCCAGTACTTC. The J gene is TRBJ2-5, the V gene TRBV5-4; 7 bases fit TRBD2. CDR3 length: 16 residues. Germline trimming cut 4 bases from V and 2 bases from J; bases unmatched to any gene: 11. Germline assignment: CDR1 SGHNT and CDR2 YYREEE (reference sequence).

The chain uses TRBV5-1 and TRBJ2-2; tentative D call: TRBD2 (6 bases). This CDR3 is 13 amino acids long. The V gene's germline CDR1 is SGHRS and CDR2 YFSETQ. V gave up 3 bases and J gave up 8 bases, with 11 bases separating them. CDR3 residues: CASSSETRGELFF. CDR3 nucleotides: TGCGCCAGCAGCTCCGAGACTAGAGGGGAGCTGTTTTTT.

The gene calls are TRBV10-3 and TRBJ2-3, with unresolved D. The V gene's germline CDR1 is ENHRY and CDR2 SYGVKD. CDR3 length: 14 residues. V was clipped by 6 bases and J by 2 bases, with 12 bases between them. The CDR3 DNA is TGTGCCATCAGAAGACAAGTTGACACAGATACGCAGTATTTT. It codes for CAIRRQVDTDTQYF.

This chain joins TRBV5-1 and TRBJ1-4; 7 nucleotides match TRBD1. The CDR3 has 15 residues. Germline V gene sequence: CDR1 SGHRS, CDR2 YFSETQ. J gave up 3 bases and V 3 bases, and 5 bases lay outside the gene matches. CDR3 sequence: CASSWTGAANEKLFF. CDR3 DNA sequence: TGCGCCAGCAGCTGGACAGGTGCAGCTAATGAAAAACTGTTTTTT.

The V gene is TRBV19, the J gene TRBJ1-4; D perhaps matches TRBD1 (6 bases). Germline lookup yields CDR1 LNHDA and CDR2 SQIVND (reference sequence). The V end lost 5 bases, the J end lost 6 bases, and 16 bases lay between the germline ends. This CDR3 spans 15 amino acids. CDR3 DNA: TGTGCCAGTAGTGCCCGGGACAATGGGGATGAAAAACTGTTTTTT. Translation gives CASSARDNGDEKLFF. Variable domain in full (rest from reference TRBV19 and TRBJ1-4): DGGITQSPKYLFRKEGQNVTLSCEQNLNHDAMYWYRQDPGQGLRLIYYSQIVNDFQKGDIAEGYSVSREKKESFPLTVTSAQKNPTAFYLCASSARDNGDEKLFFGSGTQLSVL.

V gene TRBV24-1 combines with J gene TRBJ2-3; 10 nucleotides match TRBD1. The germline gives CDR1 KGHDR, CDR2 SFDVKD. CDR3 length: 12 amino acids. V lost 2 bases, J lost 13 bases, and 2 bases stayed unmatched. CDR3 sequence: CATSDSTGGEYF. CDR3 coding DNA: TGTGCCACCAGTGATTCGACAGGGGGCGAGTATTTT.

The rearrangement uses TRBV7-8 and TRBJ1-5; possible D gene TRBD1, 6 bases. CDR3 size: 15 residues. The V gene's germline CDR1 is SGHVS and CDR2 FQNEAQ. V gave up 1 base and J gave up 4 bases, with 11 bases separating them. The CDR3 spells CASSLDNRVNQPQHF. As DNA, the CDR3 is TGTGCCAGCAGCTTAGATAACAGGGTAAATCAGCCCCAGCATTTT.

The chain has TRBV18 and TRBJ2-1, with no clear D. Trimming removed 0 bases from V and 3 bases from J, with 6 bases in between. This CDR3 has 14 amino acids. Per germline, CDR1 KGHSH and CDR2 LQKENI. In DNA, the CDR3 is TGTGCCAGCTCACCACCGGCAGGCTACAATGAGCAGTTCTTC. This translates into CASSPPAGYNEQFF.

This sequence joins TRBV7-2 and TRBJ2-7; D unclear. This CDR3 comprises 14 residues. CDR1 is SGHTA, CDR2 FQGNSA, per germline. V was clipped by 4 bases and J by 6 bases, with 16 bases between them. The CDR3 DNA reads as TGTGCCAGCAGCTCCGACCCCTTTAGCTCCGAGCAGTACTTC. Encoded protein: CASSSDPFSSEQYF.

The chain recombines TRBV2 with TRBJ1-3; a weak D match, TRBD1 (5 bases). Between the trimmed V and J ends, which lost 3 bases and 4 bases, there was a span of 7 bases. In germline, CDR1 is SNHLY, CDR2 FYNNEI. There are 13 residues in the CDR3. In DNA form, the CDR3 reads TGTGCCAGCAGTGATTACAGGGGAAACACCATATATTTT. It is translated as CASSDYRGNTIYF.

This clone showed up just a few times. Here the CDR3 DNA reads TGTGCCAGCAGCTTACGGACAGCCTATAATTCACCCCTCCACTTT. Translated, it gives CASSLRTAYNSPLHF. The rearrangement links TRBV7-9 to TRBJ1-6; possibly TRBD1 for D (6 bases). The germline V gene has CDR1 SEHNR and CDR2 FQNEAQ (reference sequence). V was pared by 2 bases and J by 2 bases, with 7 bases between. The CDR3 covers 15 residues.

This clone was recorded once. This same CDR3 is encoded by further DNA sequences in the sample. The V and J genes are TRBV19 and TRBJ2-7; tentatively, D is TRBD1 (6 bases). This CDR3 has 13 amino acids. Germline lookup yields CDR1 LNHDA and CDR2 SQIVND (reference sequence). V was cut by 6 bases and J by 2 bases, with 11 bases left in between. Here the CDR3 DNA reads TGTGCCAGTAGCCGGACAGAAACCTACGAGCAGTACTTC. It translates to CASSRTETYEQYF.

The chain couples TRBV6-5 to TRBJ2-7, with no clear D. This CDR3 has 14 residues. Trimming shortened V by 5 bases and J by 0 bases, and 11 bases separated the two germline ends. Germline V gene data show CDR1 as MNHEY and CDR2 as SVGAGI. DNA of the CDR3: TGTGCCAGCAGTAGAGGTTGGAGCTCCTACGAGCAGTACTTC. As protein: CASSRGWSSYEQYF.

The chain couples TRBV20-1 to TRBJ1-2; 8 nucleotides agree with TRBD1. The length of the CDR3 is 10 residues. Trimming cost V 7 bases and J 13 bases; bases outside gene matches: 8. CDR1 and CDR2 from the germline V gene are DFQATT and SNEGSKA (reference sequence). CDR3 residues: CSVSRGLITF. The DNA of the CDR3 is TGCAGTGTCTCCAGGGGGCTCATCACCTTC.

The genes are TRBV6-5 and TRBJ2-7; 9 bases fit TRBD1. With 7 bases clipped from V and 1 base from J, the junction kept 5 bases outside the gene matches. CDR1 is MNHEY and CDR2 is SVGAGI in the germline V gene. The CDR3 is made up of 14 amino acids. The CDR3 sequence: CASTKDRGSYEQYF. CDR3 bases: TGTGCCAGCACCAAGGACAGGGGATCCTACGAGCAGTACTTC.

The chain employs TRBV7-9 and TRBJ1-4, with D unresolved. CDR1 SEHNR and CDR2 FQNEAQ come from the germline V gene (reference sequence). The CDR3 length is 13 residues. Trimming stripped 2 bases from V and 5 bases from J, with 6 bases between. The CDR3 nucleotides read TGTGCCAGCAGCTTAAACGGGAATGAAAAACTGTTTTTT. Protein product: CASSLNGNEKLFF.

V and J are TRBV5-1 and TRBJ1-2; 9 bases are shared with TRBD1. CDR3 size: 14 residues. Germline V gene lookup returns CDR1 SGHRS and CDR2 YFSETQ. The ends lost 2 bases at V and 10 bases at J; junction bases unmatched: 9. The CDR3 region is CASSFSGQGAFYTF. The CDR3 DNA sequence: TGCGCCAGCAGCTTCTCGGGACAGGGAGCATTCTACACCTTC. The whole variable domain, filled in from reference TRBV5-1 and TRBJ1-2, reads KAGVTQTPRYLIKTRGQQVTLSCSPISGHRSVSWYQQTPGQGLQFLFEYFSETQRNKGNFPGRFSGRQFSNSRSEMNVSTLELGDSALYLCASSFSGQGAFYTFGSGTRLTVV.